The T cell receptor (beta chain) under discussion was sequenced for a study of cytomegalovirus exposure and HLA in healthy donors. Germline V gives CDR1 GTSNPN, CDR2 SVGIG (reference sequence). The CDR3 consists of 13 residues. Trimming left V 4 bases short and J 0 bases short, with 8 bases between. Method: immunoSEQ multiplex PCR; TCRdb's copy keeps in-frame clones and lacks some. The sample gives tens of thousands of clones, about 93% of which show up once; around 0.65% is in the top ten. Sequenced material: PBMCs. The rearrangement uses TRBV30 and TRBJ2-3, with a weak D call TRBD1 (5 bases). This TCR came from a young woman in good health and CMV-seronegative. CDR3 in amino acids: CAWITGSTDTQYF. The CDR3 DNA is TGTGCCTGGATTACAGGTAGCACAGATACGCAGTATTTT.